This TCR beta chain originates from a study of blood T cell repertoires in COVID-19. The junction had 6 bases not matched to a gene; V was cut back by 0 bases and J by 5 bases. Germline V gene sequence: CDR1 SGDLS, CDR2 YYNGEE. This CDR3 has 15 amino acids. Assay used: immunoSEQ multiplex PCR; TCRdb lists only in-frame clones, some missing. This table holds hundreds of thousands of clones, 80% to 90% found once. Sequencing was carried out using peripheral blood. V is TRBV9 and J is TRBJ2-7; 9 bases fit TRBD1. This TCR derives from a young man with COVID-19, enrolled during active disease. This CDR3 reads CASSVAGTGQNEQYF. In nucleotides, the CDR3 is TGTGCCAGCAGCGTAGCCGGGACAGGGCAAAACGAGCAGTACTTC.